This T cell receptor beta chain was captured in a study of cytomegalovirus exposure and HLA in healthy donors. Assay: immunoSEQ multiplex PCR; the TCRdb copy retains only in-frame clones and omits some. The sample has more than 100,000 clones, over 75% seen once. Concerning this clone itself: Its matching antigen is unknown.

Study findings and constraints: Many donors carried some public TCRs, although rarity characterized most TCR sequences.

V shed 0 bases and J 4 bases; nucleotides not matched to a gene: 7. The CDR3 covers 15 residues. Per the germline V gene, CDR1 is SQVTM and CDR2 is ANQGSEA. The chain carries TRBV29-1 and TRBJ1-2, with 8 bases matching TRBD1. What was sequenced was PBMCs. The receptor's source is a woman in her late teens or twenties in good health and CMV-seropositive. For the CDR3, the DNA is TGCAGCGTTGAAGATTACGGGACAGGTCCCTATGGCTACACCTTC. Amino acid sequence: CSVEDYGTGPYGYTF. Combining the CDR3 with reference TRBV29-1 and TRBJ1-2 gives the whole variable domain SAVISQKPSRDICQRGTSLTIQCQVDSQVTMMFWYRQQPGQSLTLIATANQGSEATYESGFVIDKFPISRPNLTFSTLTVSNMSPEDSSIYLCSVEDYGTGPYGYTFGSGTRLTVV.